The entry below describes one T cell receptor beta chain. Its target is unknown. This sample was included in a study of T cell responses to AZD1222 COVID-19 vaccine. Study-wide results and limits: Spike was spanned by vaccine-associated CD4 TCRs, which were dominant at 160-218 and 743-854. Baseline seropositivity occurred in only a handful of AZD1222 recipients.

Pooling of second doses given at about 4 or about 12 weeks was done. The data were produced by immunoSEQ multiplex PCR, yet TCRdb's version contains in-frame clones alone and is incomplete. This sample yields approximately 89,000 clones, of which 90% are seen a single time; about 5% belongs to the top ten. The V end was cut by 2 bases, the J end by 6 bases, with 2 bases between. Germline V gives CDR1 SGHAT, CDR2 FQDESV (reference sequence). The CDR3 has 12 residues. The chain employs TRBV11-1 and TRBJ1-6; D gene unclear. The source material was peripheral blood, sampled 28 days after the second AZD1222 dose. The sequence was obtained from an adult who received the AZD1222 COVID-19 vaccine. CDR3 sequence (DNA): TGTGCCAGCAGCTTAACTAATTCACCCCTCCACTTT. The encoded protein is CASSLTNSPLHF.